The rows below give T cell receptor beta chains drawn from one sample of a study of T and B cells in COVID-19 patients. In TCRdb, the multiplex PCR reads were re-called with MiXCR into one record per CDR3 protein. There are 4,500 to 6,500 distinct CDR3 sequences in the sample; roughly 25% occur only once, and roughly 10% lies in the top ten. Sequenced material: blood. Source of these receptors: a human donor with active COVID-19. CDR3s include the opening cysteine and the closing phenylalanine or tryptophan. The D gene is left open where the match is weak.

TRBV5-6,-,CASSLPQNYEQYF
TRBV29-1,-,CSVDRGNTEAFF
TRBV19,-,CASSPQGSGYTF
TRBV6-2/TRBV6-3,TRBD1,CASSYEHYRGPSSYEQYF
TRBV7-2,TRBD1,CASRPGTGFWNEQFF
TRBV7-2,-,CASSLEWWRGANVLTF
TRBV7-6,-,CASTSYRNGRTETQYF
TRBV7-9,TRBD1,CASSPSDRVNTEAFF
TRBV18,-,CASSPDAGEQFF
TRBV27,TRBD2,CASSLSSGRARDTQYF
TRBV7-9,-,CASSYLGLDHNYEQYF
TRBV6-5,TRBD2,CASSPPGTRGGNEQFF
TRBV20-1,TRBD2,CRAHAGEYNEQFF
TRBV19,-,CATLTPQSNTEAFF
TRBV29-1,TRBD1,CSGGQDTGELFF
TRBV20-1,TRBD2,CSAKAYYLAGGGSDTQYF
TRBV5-1,TRBD2,CASSLPLAGEAKFF
TRBV27,-,CASSLGLIYEQYF
TRBV6-2/TRBV6-3,-,CASSYVGGEQYF
TRBV19,TRBD2,CASSALSGRLEETQYF
TRBV5-6,-,CASSSRTANPYEQYF
TRBV4-2,-,CASSQGGGAGNQPQHF
TRBV12-3/TRBV12-4,TRBD1,CASSLGPTGSGNEQFF
TRBV27,-,CASSFQGTANEKLFF
TRBV15,-,CATSRPGQYNQPQHF
TRBV7-2,-,CASSRGGANVLTF
TRBV4-3,-,CASSLSLGQNYEQYF